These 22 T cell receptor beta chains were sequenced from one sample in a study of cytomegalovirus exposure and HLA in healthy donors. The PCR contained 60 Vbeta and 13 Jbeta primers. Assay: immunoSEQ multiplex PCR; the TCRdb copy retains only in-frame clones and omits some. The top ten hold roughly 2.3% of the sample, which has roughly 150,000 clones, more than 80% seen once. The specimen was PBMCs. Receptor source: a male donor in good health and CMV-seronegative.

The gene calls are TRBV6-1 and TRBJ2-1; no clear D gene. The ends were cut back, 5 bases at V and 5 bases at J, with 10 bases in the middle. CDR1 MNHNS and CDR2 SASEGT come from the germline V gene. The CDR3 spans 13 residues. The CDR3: CASSPSHNNEQFF. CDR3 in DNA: TGTGCCAGCAGTCCCTCCCACAACAATGAGCAGTTCTTC.

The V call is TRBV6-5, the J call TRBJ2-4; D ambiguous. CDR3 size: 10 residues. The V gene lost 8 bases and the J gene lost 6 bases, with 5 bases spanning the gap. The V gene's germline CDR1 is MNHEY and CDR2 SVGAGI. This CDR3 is CASRGNIQYF. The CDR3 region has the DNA TGTGCCAGCCGAGGAAACATTCAGTACTTC.

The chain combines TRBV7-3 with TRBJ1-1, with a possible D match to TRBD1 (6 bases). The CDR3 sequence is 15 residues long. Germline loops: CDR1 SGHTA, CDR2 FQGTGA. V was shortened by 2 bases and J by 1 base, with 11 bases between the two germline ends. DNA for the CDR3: TGTGCCAGCAGCTTATCAGGGGTTGGGAACACTGAAGCTTTCTTT. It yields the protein CASSLSGVGNTEAFF.

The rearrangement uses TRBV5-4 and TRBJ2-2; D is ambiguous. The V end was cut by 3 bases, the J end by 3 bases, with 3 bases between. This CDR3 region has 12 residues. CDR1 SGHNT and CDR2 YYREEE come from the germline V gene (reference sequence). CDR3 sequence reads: CASSSDTGELFF. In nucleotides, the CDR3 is TGTGCCAGCAGCTCCGACACCGGGGAGCTGTTTTTT.

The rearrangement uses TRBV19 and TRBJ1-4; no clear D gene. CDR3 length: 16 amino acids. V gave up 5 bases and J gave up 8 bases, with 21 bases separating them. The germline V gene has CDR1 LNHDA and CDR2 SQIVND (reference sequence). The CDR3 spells CASSSGSETGGEKLFF. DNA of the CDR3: TGTGCCAGTAGTTCGGGTTCAGAAACTGGTGGGGAAAAACTGTTTTTT.

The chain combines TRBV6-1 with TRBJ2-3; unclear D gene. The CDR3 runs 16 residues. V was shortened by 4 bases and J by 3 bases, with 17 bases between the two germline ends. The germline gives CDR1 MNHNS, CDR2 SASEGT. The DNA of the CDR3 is TGTGCCAGCAGTGGAGTCGTCGGAGTACGTACAGATACGCAGTATTTT. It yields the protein CASSGVVGVRTDTQYF.

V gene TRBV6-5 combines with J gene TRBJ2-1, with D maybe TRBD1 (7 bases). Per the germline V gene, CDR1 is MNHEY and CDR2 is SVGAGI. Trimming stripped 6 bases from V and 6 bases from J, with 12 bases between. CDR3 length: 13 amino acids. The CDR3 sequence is CASRQGGGNEQFF. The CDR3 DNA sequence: TGTGCCAGCAGGCAGGGGGGAGGCAATGAGCAGTTCTTC.

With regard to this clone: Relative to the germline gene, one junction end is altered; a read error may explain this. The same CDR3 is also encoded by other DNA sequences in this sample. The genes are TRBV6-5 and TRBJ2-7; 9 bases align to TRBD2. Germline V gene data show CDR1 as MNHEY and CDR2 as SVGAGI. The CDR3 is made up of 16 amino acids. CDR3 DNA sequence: TGTGCCAGCAGTTACTCCACGCTAGCGGGGAACTACGAGCAGTACTTT. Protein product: CASSYSTLAGNYEQYF.

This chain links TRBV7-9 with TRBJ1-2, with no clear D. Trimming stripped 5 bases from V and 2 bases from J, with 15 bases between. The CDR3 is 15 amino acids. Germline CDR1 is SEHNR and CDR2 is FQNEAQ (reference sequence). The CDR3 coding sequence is TGTGCCAGCAGCCTTTTTACCGCACAAAACTATGGCTACACCTTC. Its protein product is CASSLFTAQNYGYTF.

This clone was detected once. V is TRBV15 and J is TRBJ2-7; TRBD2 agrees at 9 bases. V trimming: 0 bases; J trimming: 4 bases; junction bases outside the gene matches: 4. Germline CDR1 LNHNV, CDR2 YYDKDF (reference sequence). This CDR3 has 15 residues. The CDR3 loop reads CATSRDVGLAYEQYF. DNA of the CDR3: TGTGCCACCAGCAGAGATGTGGGACTAGCTTACGAGCAGTACTTC. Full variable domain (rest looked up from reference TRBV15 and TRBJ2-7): DAMVIQNPRYQVTQFGKPVTLSCSQTLNHNVMYWYQQKSSQAPKLLFHYYDKDFNNEADTPDNFQSRRPNTSFCFLDIRSPGLGDTAMYLCATSRDVGLAYEQYFGPGTRLTVT.

The CDR3 DNA reads as TGTGCCAGCAGTTCACAGGGGAATGAGCAGTTCTTC. Its protein is CASSSQGNEQFF. The chain joins TRBV28 to TRBJ2-1; 7 nucleotides line up with TRBD1. The trim removed 4 bases at V and 7 bases at J, leaving 1 base unmatched. CDR3 length equals 12 residues. Germline loops: CDR1 MDHEN, CDR2 SYDVKM.

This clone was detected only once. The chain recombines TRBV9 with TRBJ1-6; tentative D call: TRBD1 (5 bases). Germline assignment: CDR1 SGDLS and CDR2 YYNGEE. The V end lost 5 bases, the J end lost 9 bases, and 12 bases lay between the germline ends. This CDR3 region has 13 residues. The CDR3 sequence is CASSEDSVSPLHF. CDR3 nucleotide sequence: TGTGCCAGCAGTGAAGACAGTGTTTCACCCCTCCACTTT.

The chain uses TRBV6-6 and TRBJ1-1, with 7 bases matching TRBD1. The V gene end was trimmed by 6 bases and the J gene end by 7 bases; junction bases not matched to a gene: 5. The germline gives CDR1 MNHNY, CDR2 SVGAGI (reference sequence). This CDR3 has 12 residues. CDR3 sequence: CASSWDSCEAFF. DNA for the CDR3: TGTGCCAGCAGCTGGGACAGCTGTGAAGCTTTCTTT.

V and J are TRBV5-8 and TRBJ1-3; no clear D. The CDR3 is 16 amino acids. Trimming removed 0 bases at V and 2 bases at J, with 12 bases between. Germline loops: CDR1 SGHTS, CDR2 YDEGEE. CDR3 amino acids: CASSLEGGPTGNTIYF. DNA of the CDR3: TGTGCCAGCAGCTTGGAAGGAGGGCCTACTGGAAACACCATATATTTT.

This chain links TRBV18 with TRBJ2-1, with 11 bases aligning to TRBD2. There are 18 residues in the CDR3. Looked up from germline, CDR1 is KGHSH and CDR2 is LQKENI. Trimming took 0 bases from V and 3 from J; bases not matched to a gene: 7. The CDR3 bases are TGTGCCAGCTCACCACCGATCCTAGCGGGGGGCGGCTACAATGAGCAGTTCTTC. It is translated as CASSPPILAGGGYNEQFF.

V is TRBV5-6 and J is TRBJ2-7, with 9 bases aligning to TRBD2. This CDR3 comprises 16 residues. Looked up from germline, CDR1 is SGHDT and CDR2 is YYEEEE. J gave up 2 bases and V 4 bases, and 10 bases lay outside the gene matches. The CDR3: CASSRESGGFTYEQYF. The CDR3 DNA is TGTGCCAGCAGCCGGGAAAGCGGGGGGTTCACCTACGAGCAGTACTTC.

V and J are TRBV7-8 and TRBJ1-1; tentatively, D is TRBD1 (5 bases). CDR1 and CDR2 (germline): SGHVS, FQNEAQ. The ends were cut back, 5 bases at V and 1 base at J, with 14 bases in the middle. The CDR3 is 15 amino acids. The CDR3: CASSTYNQGNTEAFF. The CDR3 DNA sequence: TGTGCCAGCAGCACCTACAACCAGGGGAACACTGAAGCTTTCTTT. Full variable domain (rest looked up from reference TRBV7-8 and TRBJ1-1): GAGVSQSPRYKVAKRGQDVALRCDPISGHVSLFWYQQALGQGPEFLTYFQNEAQLDKSGLPSDRFFAERPEGSVSTLKIQRTQQEDSAVYLCASSTYNQGNTEAFFGQGTRLTVV.

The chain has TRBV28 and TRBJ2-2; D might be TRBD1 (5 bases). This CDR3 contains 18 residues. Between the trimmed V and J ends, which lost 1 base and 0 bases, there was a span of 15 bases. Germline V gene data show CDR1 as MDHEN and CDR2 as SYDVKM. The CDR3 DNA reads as TGTGCCAGCAGTTTATCACAGGCTTCCCCTGCGAACACCGGGGAGCTGTTTTTT. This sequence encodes CASSLSQASPANTGELFF.

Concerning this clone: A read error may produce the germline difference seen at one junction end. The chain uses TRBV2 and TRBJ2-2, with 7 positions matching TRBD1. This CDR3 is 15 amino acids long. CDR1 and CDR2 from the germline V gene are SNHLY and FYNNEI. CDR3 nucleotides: TGTGCCGGCAGGGGTGACAGGGCCAACACCGGGGAGCTGTTTTTT. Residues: CAGRGDRANTGELFF.

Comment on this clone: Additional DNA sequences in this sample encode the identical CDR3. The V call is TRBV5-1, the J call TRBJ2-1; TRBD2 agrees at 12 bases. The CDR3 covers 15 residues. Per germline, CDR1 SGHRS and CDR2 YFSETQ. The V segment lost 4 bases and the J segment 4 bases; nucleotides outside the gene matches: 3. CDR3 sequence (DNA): TGCGCCAGCAGCCCTGGACTAGCGGGGTACAATGAGCAGTTCTTC. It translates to CASSPGLAGYNEQFF.

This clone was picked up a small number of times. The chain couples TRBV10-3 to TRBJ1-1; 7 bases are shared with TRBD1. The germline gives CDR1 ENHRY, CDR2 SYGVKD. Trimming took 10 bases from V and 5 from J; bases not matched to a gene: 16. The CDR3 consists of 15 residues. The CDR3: CANRQGLGEGTEAFF. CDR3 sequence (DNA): TGTGCCAACAGACAGGGTCTTGGCGAAGGTACTGAAGCTTTCTTT.

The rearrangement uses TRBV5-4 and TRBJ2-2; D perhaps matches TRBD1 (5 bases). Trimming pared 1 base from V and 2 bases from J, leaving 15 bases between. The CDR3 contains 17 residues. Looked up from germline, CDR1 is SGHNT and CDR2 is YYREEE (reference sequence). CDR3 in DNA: TGTGCCAGCAGCTTGATTGGGGCAGGTTATAACACCGGGGAGCTGTTTTTT. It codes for CASSLIGAGYNTGELFF.